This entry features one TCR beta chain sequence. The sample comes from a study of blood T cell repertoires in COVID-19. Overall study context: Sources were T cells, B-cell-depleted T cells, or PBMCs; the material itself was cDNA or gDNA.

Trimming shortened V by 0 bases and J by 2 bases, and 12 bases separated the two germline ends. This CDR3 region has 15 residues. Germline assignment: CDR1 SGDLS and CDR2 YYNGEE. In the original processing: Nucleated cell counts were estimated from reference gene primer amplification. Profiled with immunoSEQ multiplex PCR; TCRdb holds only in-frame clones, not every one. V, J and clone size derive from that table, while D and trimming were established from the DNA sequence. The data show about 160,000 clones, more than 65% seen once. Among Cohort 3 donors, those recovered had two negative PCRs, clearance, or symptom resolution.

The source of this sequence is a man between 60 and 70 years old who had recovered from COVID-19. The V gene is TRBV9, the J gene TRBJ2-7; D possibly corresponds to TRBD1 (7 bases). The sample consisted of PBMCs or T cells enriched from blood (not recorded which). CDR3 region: CASSVDPGGTYEQYF. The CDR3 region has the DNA TGTGCCAGCAGCGTAGACCCAGGGGGGACCTACGAGCAGTACTTC. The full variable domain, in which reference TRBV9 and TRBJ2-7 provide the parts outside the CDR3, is DSGVTQTPKHLITATGQRVTLRCSPRSGDLSVYWYQQSLDQGLQFLIQYYNGEERAKGNILERFSAQQFPDLHSELNLSSLELGDSALYFCASSVDPGGTYEQYFGPGTRLTVT.